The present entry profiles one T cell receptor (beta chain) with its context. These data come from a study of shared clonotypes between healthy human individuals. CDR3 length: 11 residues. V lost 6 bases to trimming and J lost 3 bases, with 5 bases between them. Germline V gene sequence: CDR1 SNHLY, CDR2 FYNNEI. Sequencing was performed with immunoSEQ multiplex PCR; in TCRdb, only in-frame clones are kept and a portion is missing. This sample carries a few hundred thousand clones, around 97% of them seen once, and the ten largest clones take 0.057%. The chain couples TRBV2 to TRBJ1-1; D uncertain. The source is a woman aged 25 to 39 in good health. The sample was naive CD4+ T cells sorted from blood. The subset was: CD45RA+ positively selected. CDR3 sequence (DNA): TGTGCCAGCAGACAGTACACTGAAGCTTTCTTT. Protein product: CASRQYTEAFF.